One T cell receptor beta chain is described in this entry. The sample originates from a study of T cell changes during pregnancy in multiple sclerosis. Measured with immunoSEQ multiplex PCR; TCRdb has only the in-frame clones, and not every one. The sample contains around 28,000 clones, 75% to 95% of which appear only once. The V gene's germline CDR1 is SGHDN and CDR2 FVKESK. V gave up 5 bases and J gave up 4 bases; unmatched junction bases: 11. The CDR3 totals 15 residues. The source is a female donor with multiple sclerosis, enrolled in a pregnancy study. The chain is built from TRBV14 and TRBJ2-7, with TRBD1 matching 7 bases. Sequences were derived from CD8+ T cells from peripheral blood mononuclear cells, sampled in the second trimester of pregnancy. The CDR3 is CASSSRGQGVYEQYF. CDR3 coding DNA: TGTGCCAGCAGCAGCCGAGGGCAGGGGGTTTACGAGCAGTACTTC.